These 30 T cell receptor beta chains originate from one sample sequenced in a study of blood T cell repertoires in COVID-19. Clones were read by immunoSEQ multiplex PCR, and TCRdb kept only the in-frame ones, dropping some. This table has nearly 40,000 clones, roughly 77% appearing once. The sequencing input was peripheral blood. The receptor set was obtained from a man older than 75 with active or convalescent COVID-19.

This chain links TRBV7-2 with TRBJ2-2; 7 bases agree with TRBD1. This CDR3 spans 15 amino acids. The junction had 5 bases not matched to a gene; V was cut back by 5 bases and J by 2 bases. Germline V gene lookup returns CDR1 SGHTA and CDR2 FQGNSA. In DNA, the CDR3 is TGTGCCAGCAGCGCGCACAGGGGAAACACCGGGGAGCTGTTTTTT. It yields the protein CASSAHRGNTGELFF.

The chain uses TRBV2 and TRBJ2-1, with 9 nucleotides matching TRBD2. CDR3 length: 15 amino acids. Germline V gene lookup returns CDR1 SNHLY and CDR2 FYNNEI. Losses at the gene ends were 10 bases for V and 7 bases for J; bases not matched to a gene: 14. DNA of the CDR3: TGTGCCACCTCAATGGAAGCGGGGGGAGGGAATGAGCAGTTCTTC. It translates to CATSMEAGGGNEQFF. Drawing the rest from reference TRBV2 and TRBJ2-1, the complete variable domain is EPEVTQTPSHQVTQMGQEVILRCVPISNHLYFYWYRQILGQKVEFLVSFYNNEISEKSEIFDDQFSVERPDGSNFTLKIRSTKLEDSAMYFCATSMEAGGGNEQFFGPGTRLTVL.

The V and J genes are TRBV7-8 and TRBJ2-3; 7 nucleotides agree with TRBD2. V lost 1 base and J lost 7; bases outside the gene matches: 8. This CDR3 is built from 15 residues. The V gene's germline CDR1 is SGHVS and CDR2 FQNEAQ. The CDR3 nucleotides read TGTGCCAGCAGCTTAGAGAGACTAGCAGAGCATACGCAGTATTTT. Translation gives CASSLERLAEHTQYF. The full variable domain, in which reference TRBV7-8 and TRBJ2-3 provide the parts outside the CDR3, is GAGVSQSPRYKVAKRGQDVALRCDPISGHVSLFWYQQALGQGPEFLTYFQNEAQLDKSGLPSDRFFAERPEGSVSTLKIQRTQQEDSAVYLCASSLERLAEHTQYFGPGTRLTVL.

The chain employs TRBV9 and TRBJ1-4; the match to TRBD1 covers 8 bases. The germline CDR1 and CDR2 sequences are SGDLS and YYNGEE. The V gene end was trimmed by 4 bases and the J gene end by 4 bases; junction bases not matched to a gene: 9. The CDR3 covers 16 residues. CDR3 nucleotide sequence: TGTGCCAGCAGCACCACGGGACAGGCCCTTAATGAAAAACTGTTTTTT. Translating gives CASSTTGQALNEKLFF.

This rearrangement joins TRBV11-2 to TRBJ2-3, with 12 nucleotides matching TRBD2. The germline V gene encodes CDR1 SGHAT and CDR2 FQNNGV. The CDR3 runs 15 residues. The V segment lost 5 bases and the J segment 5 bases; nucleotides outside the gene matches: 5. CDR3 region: CASSGRLAGVDTQYF. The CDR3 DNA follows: TGTGCCAGCAGCGGACGACTAGCGGGAGTAGATACGCAGTATTTT.

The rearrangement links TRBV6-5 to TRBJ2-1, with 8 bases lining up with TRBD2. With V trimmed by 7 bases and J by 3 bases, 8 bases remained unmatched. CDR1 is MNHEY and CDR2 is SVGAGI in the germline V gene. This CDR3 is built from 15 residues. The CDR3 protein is CASTSGGGYYNEQFF. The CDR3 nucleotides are TGTGCCAGCACGTCGGGCGGGGGGTACTACAATGAGCAGTTCTTC.

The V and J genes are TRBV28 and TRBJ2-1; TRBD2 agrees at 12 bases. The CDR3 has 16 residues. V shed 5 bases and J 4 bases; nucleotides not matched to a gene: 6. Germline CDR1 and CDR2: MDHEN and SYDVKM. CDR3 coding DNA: TGTGCCAGCAGTCTAACAGGACTAGCGGGATACAATGAGCAGTTCTTC. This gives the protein CASSLTGLAGYNEQFF.

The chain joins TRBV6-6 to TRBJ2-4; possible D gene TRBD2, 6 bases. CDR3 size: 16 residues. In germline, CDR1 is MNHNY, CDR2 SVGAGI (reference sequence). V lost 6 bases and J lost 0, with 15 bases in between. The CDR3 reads CASRPRAGKAKNIQYF. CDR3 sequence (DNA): TGTGCCAGCAGACCCCGGGCGGGGAAAGCCAAAAACATTCAGTACTTC.

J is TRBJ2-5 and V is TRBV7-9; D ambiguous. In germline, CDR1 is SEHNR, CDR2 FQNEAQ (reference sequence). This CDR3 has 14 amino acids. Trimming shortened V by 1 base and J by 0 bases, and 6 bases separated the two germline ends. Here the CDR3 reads CASSLDLYQETQYF. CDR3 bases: TGTGCCAGCAGCTTAGATCTGTACCAAGAGACCCAGTACTTC.

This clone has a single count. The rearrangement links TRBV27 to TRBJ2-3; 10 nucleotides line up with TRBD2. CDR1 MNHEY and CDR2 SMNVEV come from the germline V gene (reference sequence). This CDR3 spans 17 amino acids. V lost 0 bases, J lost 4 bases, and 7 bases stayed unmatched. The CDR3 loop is CASSLSLLAGAADTQYF. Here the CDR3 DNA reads TGTGCCAGCAGTTTATCCCTCCTAGCGGGGGCCGCAGATACGCAGTATTTT.

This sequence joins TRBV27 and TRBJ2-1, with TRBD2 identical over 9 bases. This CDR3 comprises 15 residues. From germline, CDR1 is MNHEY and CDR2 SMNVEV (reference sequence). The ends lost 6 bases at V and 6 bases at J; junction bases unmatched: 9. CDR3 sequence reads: CASSRGSGSRNEQFF. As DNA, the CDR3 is TGTGCCAGCAGCCGAGGTAGCGGGAGCCGCAATGAGCAGTTCTTC.

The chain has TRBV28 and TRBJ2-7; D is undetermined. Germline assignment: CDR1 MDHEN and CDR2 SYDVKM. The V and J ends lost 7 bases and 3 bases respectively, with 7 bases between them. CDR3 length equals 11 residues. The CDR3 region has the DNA TGTGCCAGCAACCTAGACTACGAGCAGTACTTC. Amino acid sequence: CASNLDYEQYF.

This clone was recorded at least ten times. CDR3 sequence reads: CASSGTRGLGTEAFF. The CDR3 region has the DNA TGTGCCAGCAGTGGTACCCGAGGTTTGGGCACTGAAGCTTTCTTT. The rearrangement uses TRBV6-8 and TRBJ1-1; no clear D gene. Trimming pared 5 bases from V and 4 bases from J, leaving 17 bases between. This CDR3 has 15 residues. Germline V lookup: CDR1 MNHGY, CDR2 SAAAGT.

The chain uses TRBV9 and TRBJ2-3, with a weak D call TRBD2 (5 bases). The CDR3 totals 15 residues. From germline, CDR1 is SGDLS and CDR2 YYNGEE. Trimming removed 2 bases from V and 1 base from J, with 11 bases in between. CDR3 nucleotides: TGTGCCAGCAGCGTCGGACTTTCGGGCACAGATACGCAGTATTTT. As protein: CASSVGLSGTDTQYF.

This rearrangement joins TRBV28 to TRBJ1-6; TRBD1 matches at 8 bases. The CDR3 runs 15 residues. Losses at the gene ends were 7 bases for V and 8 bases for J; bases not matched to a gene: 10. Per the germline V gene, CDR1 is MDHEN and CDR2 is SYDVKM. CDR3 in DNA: TGTGCCAGCAACGTTTATACAGGGGGGGATTCACCCCTCCACTTT. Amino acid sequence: CASNVYTGGDSPLHF.

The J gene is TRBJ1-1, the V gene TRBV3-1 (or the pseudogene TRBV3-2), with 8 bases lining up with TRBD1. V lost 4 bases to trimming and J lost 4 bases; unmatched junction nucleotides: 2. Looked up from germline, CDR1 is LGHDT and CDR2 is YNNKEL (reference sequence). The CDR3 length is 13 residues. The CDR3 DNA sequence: TGTGCCAGCAGCCTCCAGGGGGCCACTGAAGCTTTCTTT. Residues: CASSLQGATEAFF.

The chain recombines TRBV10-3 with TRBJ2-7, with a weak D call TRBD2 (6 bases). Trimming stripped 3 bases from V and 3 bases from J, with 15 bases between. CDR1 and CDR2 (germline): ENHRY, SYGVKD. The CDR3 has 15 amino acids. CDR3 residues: CAISDAQAGYYEQYF. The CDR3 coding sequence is TGTGCCATCAGTGATGCCCAGGCGGGATACTACGAGCAGTACTTC.

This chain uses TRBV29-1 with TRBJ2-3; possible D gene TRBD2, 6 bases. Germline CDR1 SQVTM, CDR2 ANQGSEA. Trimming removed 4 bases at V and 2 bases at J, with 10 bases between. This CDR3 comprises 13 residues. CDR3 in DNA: TGCAGCGTTGTGGCGGGGAACACAGATACGCAGTATTTT. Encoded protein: CSVVAGNTDTQYF.

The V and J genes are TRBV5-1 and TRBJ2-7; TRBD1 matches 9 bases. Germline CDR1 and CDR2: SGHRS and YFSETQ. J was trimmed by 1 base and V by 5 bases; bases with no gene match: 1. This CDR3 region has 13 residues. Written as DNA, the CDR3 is TGCGCCAGCAGGGGGACAGGGTCCTACGAGCAGTACTTC. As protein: CASRGTGSYEQYF.

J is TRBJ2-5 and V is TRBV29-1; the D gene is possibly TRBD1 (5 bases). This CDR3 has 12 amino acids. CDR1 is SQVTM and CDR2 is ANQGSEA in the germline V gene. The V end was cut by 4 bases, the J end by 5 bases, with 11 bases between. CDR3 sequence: CSVVQGVETQYF. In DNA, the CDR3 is TGCAGCGTTGTTCAAGGGGTCGAGACCCAGTACTTC.

The CDR3 DNA reads TGTGCCAGCAGTTTATATGGCCCCGGGGGTAGCAATCAGCCCCAGCATTTT. It yields the protein CASSLYGPGGSNQPQHF. The rearrangement joins TRBV27 to TRBJ1-5; possibly TRBD1 for D (5 bases). Looked up from germline, CDR1 is MNHEY and CDR2 is SMNVEV (reference sequence). V dropped 1 base and J dropped 0 bases, with 13 bases sitting between them. The CDR3 is made up of 17 amino acids.

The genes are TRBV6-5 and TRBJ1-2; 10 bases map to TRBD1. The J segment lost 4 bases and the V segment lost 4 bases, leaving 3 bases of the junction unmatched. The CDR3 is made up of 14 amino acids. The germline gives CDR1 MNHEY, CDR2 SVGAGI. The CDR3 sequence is CASSLTGGFYGYTF. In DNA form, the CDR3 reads TGTGCCAGCAGTTTGACAGGGGGCTTCTATGGCTACACCTTC.

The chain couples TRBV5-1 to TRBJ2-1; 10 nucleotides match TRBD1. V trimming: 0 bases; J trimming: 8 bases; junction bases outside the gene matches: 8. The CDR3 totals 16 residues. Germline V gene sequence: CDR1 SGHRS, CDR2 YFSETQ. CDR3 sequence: CASSLVPGQGIYEQFF. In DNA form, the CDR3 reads TGCGCCAGCAGCTTGGTTCCGGGACAGGGGATCTATGAGCAGTTCTTC.

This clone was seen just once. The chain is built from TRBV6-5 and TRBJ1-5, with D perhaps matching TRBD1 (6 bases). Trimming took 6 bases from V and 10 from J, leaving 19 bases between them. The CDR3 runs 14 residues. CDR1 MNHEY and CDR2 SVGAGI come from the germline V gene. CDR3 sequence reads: CASRAQGQIGPQHF. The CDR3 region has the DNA TGTGCCAGCAGGGCACAGGGTCAAATTGGACCCCAGCATTTT.

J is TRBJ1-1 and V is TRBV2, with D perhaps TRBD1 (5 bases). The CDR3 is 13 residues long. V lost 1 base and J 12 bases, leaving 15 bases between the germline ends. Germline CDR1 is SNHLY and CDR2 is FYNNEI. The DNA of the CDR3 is TGTGCCAGCAGTGAAGAGGCGATGGGGCAAACTTTCTTT. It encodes CASSEEAMGQTFF.

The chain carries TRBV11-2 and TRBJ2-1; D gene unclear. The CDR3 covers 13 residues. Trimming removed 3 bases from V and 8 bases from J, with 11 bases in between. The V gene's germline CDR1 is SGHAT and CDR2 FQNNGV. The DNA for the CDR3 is TGTGCCAGCAGCTTCCCGAATGGGCATGAGCAGTTCTTC. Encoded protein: CASSFPNGHEQFF.

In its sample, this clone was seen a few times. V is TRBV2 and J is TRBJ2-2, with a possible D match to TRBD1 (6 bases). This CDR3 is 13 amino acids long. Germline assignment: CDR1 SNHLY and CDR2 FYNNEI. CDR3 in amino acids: CAGKGTNTGELFF. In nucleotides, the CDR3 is TGTGCTGGGAAGGGGACAAACACCGGGGAGCTGTTTTTT.

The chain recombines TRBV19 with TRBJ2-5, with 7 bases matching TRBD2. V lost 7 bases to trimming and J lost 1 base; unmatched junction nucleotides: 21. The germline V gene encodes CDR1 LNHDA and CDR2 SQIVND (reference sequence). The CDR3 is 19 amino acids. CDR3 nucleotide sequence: TGTGCCAGTACCCCCAGGGCTAGCGGAGGCCGGTTGACCCAAGAGACCCAGTACTTC. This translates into CASTPRASGGRLTQETQYF.

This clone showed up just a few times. The CDR3: CATSGDTQYF. The CDR3 DNA follows: TGTGCCACCTCGGGGGATACGCAGTATTTT. The V and J genes are TRBV6-5 and TRBJ2-3; perhaps TRBD2 as D (5 bases). This CDR3 has 10 residues. Trimming left V 10 bases short and J 6 bases short, with 8 bases between. Germline loops: CDR1 MNHEY, CDR2 SVGAGI.

The CDR3 reads CASTPGDRDGSPLHF. CDR3 DNA sequence: TGTGCCAGTACCCCAGGGGACAGGGACGGATCACCCCTCCACTTT. V and J are TRBV19 and TRBJ1-6; 9 bases are a match to TRBD1. Germline V gives CDR1 LNHDA, CDR2 SQIVND (reference sequence). V lost 7 bases, J lost 10 bases, and 11 bases stayed unmatched. This CDR3 spans 15 amino acids.